Here is one T cell receptor (beta chain) with its context. The data originate from a study of blood T cell repertoires in COVID-19. Trimming shortened V by 3 bases and J by 4 bases, and 11 bases separated the two germline ends. Per germline, CDR1 SGHVS and CDR2 FNYEAQ. CDR3 size: 14 residues. The protocol was immunoSEQ multiplex PCR, while the TCRdb copy is restricted to in-frame clones and leaves out a portion. The sample yields tens of thousands of clones, 80% to 95% seen once. The chain combines TRBV7-6 with TRBJ2-3, with D perhaps TRBD1 (5 bases). This TCR came from a man between 45 and 60 years old with COVID-19, enrolled during active disease. The sample was peripheral blood. DNA for the CDR3: TGTGCCAGCAGCTTGCAGGGCTGGGCAGATACGCAGTATTTT. It translates to CASSLQGWADTQYF.